A single sample is the source of the 5 T cell receptor beta chains below, sequenced in a study of CXCR3-negative and CXCR3-positive naive CD8 T cells. cDNA libraries for TRB were generated by 5' RACE incorporating UMI labels. For each CDR3 protein, TCRdb gives one entry from its re-call of the 5' RACE reads, without DNA. This repertoire includes 140,000 to 150,000 distinct CDR3 sequences. These receptors have no known antigen. Study results and caveats: Researchers report that CXCR3-positive naive cells carry more hydrophobic TRB CDR3s than CXCR3-negative naive cells.

Sequenced: naive CXCR3+ CD8+ T cells from blood. Subset reported: CD45RO-CCR7+CD27+CD95- naive CD8+ T cells expressing CXCR3 (TNR3+). The receptor set was obtained from a human donor in good health. Some clones in this sample may be carry-over from other donors' samples.

This chain connects TRBV15 to TRBJ2-7; TCRdb lists TRBD2, though no DNA is available to test this call. This CDR3 is built from 16 residues. Germline V gene sequence: CDR1 LNHNV, CDR2 YYDKDF (reference sequence). The CDR3 reads CATSRDLTSGVYEQYF.

The chain recombines TRBV4-3 with TRBJ2-1; TCRdb names TRBD2, which stays unverified in the absence of DNA. The CDR3 length is 17 residues. In germline, CDR1 is LGHNA, CDR2 YSLEER. CDR3 protein: CASSQDNVLAGYNEQFF.

V usage is TRBV21-1 and J usage is TRBJ1-2; TCRdb picks TRBD1, but there is no DNA to check that call. TRBV21-1 constitutes a pseudogene. The CDR3 sequence is 16 residues long. The CDR3 loop is CASSAPGQGAPGGYTF.

This chain joins TRBV7-6 and TRBJ2-1; checking the TCRdb D call of TRBD1 is not possible without DNA. The CDR3 consists of 14 residues. Germline V CDR1 and CDR2: SGHVS, FNYEAQ. The CDR3 loop reads CASGGGTLYEEQFF.

The chain is built from TRBV10-1 and TRBJ2-2; TCRdb lists TRBD1, though no DNA is available to test this call. Germline-derived CDR1 and CDR2 are WNHNN and SYGVQD (reference sequence). The CDR3 length is 15 residues. CDR3 protein: CASSDTPRGAGELFF.